This T cell receptor (beta chain) emerged from a study of T cells expressing NK-cell markers. Study overall: Investigators obtained TCR beta repertoires from sorted CD3+CD56+NKG2C+, CD3+CD56+NKG2C- and CD3+CD56-NKG2C+ T cells. With respect to HCMV, seven of the eight sequenced donors were seropositive, and one was seronegative.

5'RACE template switching built TCR beta cDNA with unique molecular identifiers. TCRdb re-called the 5' RACE reads, yielding one record per CDR3 amino acid sequence without DNA. This sample's table has 200,000 to 300,000 distinct CDR3 sequences. Material for sequencing was blood T cells: a sorted CD56 or NKG2C T cell subset, CD4+ or CD8+ T cells, or bulk PBMC T cells (not recorded which). The sequence came from a woman between 18 and 70 years old in good health.

The CDR3 loop is CASSNHQPQHF. The chain employs TRBV28 and TRBJ1-5. This CDR3 comprises 11 residues. CDR1 and CDR2 (germline): MDHEN, SYDVKM.